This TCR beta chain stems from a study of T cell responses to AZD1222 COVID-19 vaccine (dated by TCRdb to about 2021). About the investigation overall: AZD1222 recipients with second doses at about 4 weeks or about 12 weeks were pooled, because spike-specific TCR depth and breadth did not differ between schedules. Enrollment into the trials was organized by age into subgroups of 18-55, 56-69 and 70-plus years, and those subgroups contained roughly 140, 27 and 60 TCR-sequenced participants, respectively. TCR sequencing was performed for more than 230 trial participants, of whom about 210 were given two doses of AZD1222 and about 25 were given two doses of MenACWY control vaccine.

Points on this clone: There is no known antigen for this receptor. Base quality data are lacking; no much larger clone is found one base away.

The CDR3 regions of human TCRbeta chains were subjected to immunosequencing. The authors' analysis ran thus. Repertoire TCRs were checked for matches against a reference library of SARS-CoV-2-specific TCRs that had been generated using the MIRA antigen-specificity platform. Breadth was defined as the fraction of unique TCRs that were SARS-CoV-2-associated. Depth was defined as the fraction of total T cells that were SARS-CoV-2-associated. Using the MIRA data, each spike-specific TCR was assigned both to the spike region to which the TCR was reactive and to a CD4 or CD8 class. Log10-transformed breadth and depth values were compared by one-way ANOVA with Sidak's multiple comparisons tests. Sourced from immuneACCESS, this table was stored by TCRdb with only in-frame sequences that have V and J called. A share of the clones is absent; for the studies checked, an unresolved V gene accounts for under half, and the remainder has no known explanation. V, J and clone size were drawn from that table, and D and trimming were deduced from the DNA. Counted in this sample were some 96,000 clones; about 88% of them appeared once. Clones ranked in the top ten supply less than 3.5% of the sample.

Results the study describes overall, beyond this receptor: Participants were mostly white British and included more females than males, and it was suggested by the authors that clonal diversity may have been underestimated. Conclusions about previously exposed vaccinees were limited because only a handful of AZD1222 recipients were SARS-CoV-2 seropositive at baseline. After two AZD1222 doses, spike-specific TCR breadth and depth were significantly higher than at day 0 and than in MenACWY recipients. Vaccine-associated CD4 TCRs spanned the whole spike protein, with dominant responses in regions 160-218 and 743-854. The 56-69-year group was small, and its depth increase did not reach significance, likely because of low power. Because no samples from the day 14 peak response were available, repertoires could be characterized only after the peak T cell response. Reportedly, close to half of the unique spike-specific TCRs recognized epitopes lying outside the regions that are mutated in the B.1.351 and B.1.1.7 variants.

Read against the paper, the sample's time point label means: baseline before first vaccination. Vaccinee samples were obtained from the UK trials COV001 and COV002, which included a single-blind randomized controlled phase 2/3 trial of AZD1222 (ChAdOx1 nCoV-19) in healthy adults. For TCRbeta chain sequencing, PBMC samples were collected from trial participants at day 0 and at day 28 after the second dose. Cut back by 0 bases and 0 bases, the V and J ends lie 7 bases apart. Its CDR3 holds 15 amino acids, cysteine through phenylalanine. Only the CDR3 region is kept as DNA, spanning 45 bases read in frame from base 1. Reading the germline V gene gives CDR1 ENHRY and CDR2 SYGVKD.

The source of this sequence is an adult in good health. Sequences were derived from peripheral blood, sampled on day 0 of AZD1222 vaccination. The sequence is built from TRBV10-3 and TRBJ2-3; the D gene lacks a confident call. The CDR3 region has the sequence CAISESAGSTDTQYF. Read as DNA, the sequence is TGTGCCATCAGTGAGTCGGCAGGAAGCACAGATACGCAGTATTTT.